This T cell receptor (beta chain) was obtained from a study of glioma-infiltrating T cells after dendritic cell vaccination. Background on the study: Samples are from glioblastoma patients in Phase I and II dendritic cell vaccine trials.

All glioblastoma patients lacked an isocitrate dehydrogenase mutation. PBMC were collected before vaccination, two weeks after the third vaccination, and at progression. The immunoSEQ assay amplified TCRB CDR3 from up to roughly 2 ug DNA. Measured with immunoSEQ multiplex PCR; TCRdb has only the in-frame clones, and not every one. Here the sample spans about 30,000 clones, over 90% being singletons. This clonotype was sampled from a human donor with glioblastoma. This sample comprised blood, obtained before dendritic cell vaccination.

CDR3 DNA sequence: TGTGCCAGTAGAGGACAGGGGACCCCTATGAACACTGAAGCTTTCTTT. Amino acid sequence: CASRGQGTPMNTEAFF. The chain uses TRBV19 and TRBJ1-1, with TRBD1 matching 9 bases. J was trimmed by 0 bases and V by 6 bases; bases with no gene match: 8. The CDR3 loop spans 16 amino acids. The germline gives CDR1 LNHDA, CDR2 SQIVND (reference sequence).